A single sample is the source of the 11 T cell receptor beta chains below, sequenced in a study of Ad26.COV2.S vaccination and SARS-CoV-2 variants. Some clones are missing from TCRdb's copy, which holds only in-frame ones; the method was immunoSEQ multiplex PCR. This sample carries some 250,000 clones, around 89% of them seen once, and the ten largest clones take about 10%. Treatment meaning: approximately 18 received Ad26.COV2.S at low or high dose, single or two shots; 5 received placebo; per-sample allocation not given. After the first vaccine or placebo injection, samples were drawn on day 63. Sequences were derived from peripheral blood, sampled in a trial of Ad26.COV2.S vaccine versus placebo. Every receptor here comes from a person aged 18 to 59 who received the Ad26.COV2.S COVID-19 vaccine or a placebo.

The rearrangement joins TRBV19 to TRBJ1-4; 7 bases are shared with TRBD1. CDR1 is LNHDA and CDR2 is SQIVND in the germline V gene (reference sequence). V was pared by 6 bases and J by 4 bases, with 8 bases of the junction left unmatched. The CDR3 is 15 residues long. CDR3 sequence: CASSPGTASNEKLFF. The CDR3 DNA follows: TGTGCCAGTAGCCCCGGGACAGCCAGTAATGAAAAACTGTTTTTT.

The CDR3 DNA reads TGTGCCAGCAGTGAAGGGAATAACTATGGCTACACCTTC. The encoded protein is CASSEGNNYGYTF. The chain recombines TRBV6-1 with TRBJ1-2; no definite D call. The CDR3 runs to 13 residues. Between the trimmed V and J ends, which lost 1 base and 1 base, there was a span of 4 bases. Germline V gene lookup returns CDR1 MNHNS and CDR2 SASEGT.

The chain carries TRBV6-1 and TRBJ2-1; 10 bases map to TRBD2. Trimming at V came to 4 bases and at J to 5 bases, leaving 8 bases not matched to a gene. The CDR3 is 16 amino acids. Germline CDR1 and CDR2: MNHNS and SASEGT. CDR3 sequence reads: CASSGSGGPPDNEQFF. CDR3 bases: TGTGCCAGCAGTGGTAGCGGGGGGCCCCCCGACAATGAGCAGTTCTTC.

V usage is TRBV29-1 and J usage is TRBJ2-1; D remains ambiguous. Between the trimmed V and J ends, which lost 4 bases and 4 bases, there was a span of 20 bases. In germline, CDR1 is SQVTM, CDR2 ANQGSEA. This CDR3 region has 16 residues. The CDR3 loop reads CSVGFDRPVGYNEQFF. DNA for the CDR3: TGCAGCGTTGGCTTCGATAGACCGGTGGGTTACAATGAGCAGTTCTTC.

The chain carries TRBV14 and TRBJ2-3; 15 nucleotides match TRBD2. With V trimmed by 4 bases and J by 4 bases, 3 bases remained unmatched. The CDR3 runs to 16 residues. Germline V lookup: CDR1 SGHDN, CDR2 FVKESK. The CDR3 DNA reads TGTGCCAGCAGCCCTGGGACTAGCGGGAGGTCAGATACGCAGTATTTT. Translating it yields CASSPGTSGRSDTQYF. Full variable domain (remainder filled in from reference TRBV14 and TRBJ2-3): EAGVTQFPSHSVIEKGQTVTLRCDPISGHDNLYWYRRVMGKEIKFLLHFVKESKQDESGMPNNRFLAERTGGTYSTLKVQPAELEDSGVYFCASSPGTSGRSDTQYFGPGTRLTVL.

The DNA for the CDR3 is TGTGCCAGCAGTGCGATGAGGGGGTCCACTTCCCAAGATACGCAGTATTTT. It is translated as CASSAMRGSTSQDTQYF. This chain links TRBV28 with TRBJ2-3, with a possible D match to TRBD1 (6 bases). V lost 5 bases and J lost 5, with 23 bases in between. Germline loops: CDR1 MDHEN, CDR2 SYDVKM. The length of the CDR3 is 17 residues.

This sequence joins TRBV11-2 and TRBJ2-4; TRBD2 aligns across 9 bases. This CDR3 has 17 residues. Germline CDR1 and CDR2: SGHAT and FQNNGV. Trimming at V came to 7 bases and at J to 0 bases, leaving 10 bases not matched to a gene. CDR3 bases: TGTGCCAGCACCCTAGCGGGGACCGGGGTAGCCAAAAACATTCAGTACTTC. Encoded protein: CASTLAGTGVAKNIQYF.

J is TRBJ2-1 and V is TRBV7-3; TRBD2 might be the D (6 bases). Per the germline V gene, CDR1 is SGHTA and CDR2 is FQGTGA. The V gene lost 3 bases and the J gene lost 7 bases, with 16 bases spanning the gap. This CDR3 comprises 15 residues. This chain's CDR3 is CASSFQGGPFNEQFF. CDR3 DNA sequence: TGTGCCAGCAGCTTTCAGGGAGGTCCTTTTAATGAGCAGTTCTTC.

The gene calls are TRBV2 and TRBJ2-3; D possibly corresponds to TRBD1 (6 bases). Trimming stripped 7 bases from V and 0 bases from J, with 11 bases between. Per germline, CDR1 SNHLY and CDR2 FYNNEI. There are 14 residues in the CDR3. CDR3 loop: CASTLDRSTDTQYF. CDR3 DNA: TGTGCCAGCACTTTGGACAGAAGCACAGATACGCAGTATTTT.

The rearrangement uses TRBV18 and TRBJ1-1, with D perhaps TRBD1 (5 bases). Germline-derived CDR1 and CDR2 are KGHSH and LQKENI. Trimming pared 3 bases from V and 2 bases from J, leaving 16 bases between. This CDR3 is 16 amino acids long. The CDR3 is CASSPPGASRNTEAFF. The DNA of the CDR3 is TGTGCCAGCTCACCCCCCGGGGCCAGTCGCAACACTGAAGCTTTCTTT.

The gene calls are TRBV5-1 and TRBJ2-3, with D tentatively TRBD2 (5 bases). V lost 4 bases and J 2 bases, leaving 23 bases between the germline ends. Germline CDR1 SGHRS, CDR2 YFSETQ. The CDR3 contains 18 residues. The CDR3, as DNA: TGCGCCAGCAGCCCGCCTGGCCCGACTGAGGGCCTCACAGATACGCAGTATTTT. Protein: CASSPPGPTEGLTDTQYF.